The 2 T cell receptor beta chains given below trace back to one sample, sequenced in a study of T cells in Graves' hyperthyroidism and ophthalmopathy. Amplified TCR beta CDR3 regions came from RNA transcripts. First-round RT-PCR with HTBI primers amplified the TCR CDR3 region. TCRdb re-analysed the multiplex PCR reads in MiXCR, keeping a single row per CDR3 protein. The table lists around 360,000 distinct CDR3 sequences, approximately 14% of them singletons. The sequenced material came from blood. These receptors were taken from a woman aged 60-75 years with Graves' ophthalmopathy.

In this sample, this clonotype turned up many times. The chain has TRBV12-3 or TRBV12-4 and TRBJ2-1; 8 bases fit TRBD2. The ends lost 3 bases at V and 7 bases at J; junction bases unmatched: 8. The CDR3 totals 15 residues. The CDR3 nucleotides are TGTGCCAGCAGTTTCACGGGAGGGGTAAGAAATGAGCAGTTCTTC. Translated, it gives CASSFTGGVRNEQFF.

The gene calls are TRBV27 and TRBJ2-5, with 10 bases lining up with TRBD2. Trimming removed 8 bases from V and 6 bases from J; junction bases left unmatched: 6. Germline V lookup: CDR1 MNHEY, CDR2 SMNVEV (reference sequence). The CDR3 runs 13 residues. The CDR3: CASHLAGVQTQYF. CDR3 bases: TGTGCCAGCCACCTAGCGGGAGTACAGACCCAGTACTTC.